This T cell receptor beta chain was identified during a study of blood T cell repertoires in COVID-19. Study details: Samples came from the United States, Italy and Spain, spanning acute and convalescent COVID-19. Sources were T cells, B-cell-depleted T cells, or PBMCs; the material itself was cDNA or gDNA.

CDR3 size: 13 residues. Germline values: CDR1 LGHDT, CDR2 YNNKEL (reference sequence). V was clipped by 0 bases and J by 7 bases, with 9 bases between them. Per the original methods: The assay estimated nucleated cells by amplifying reference gene primers. Clones were read by immunoSEQ multiplex PCR, and TCRdb kept only the in-frame ones, dropping some. V and J calls and clone size are those listed in that table; D and trimming were worked out from the DNA. The data show roughly 380,000 clones, with 75% to 90% seen just once and 3% to 4% held by the top ten. The chain couples TRBV3-1 (or the pseudogene TRBV3-2) to TRBJ1-1; no reliable D call. The TCR sequence derives from a woman aged 18-29 years with acute or convalescent COVID-19. The source material was peripheral blood. In nucleotides, the CDR3 is TGTGCCAGCAGCCAAGATGTGGCAGGTGAAGCTTTCTTT. It translates to CASSQDVAGEAFF.